This T cell receptor (beta chain) was identified during a study of T cells expressing NK-cell markers. Reanalyzing the 5' RACE reads, TCRdb keeps one entry per CDR3 protein, without DNA. In all, the sample yields fewer than 400,000 distinct CDR3 sequences. CDR3 length: 14 residues. This receptor was taken from a woman in her 50s in good health. The V and J genes are TRBV12-3 or TRBV12-4 and TRBJ2-5; the TCRdb call, TRBD2, lacks DNA for checking. The sequenced sample consisted of blood T cells: a sorted CD56 or NKG2C T cell subset, CD4+ or CD8+ T cells, or bulk PBMC T cells (not recorded which). CDR3: CASSLVVGPEGQYF.